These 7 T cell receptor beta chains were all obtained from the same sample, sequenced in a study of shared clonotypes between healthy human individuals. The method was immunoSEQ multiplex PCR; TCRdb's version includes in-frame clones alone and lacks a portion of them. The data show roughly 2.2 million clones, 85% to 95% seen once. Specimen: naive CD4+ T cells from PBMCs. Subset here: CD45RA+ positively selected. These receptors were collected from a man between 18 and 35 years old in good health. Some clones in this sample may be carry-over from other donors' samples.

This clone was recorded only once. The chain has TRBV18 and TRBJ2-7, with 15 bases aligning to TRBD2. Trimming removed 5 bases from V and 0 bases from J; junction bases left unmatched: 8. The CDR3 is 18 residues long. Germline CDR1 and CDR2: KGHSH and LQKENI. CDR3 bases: TGTGCCAGCTCAAGCTCTGGACTAGCGGGAGGGAACTCCTACGAGCAGTACTTC. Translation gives CASSSSGLAGGNSYEQYF.

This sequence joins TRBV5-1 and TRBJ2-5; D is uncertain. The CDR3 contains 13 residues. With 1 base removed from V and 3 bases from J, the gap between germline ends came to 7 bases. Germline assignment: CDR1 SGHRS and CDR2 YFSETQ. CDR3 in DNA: TGCGCCAGCAGCTTGTCCCAGGAAGAGACCCAGTACTTC. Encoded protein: CASSLSQEETQYF.

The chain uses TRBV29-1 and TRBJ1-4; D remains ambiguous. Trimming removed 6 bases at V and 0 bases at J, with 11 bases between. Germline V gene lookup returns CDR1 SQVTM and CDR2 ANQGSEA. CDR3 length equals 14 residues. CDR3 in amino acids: CSVSFSSTNEKLFF. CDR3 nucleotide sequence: TGCAGCGTCAGTTTTTCTTCAACTAATGAAAAACTGTTTTTT.

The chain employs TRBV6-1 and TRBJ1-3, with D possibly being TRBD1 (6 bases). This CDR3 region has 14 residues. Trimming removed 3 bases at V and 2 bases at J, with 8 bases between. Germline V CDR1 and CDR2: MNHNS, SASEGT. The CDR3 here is CASSDYRAGNTIYF. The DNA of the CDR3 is TGTGCCAGCAGTGACTACAGGGCTGGAAACACCATATATTTT.

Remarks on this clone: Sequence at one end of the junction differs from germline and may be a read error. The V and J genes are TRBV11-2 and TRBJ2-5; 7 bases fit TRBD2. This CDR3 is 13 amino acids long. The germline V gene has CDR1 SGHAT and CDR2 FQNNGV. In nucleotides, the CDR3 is TGTGCCAGCAACTTAGCGGGCGGGGAGACCCAGTACTTC. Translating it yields CASNLAGGETQYF.

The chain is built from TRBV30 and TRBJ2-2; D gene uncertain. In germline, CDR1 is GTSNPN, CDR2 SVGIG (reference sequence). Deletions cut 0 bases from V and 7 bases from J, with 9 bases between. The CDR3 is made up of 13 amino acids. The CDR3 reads CAWSVSPGGELFF. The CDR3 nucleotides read TGTGCCTGGAGTGTATCCCCCGGCGGGGAGCTGTTTTTT.

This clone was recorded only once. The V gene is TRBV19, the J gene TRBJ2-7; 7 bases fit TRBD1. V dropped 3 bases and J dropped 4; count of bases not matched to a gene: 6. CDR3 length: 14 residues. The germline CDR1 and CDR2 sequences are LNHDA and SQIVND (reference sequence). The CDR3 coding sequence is TGTGCCAGTAGTATGGACAGGAATCGGTACGAGCAGTACTTC. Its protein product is CASSMDRNRYEQYF.